The 31 T cell receptor beta chains in this list originate from one sample, sequenced in a study of T-cell reconstitution after alpha-beta-depleted transplantation in children (dated by TCRdb to about 2016). What the study reported, not specific to this receptor: Over subsequent months, a decline in hyperexpanded clone frequencies was noted, and after one year, T-cell counts and TCRbeta diversity were mostly ascribed to newly produced T cells.

The library was obtained by PCR. The sequencer was an Illumina HiSeq 2500. Molecular barcoding was employed in the preparation of TCR libraries, with unique molecular identifiers being used to normalize TCRbeta repertoire quantification. Using fastp trimming at Q25 and MiXCR clonotype assembly, TCRdb reanalyzed the public sequencing data and kept in-frame beta chains. Entries that share a CDR3 protein sequence are merged under the most common genes and DNA. In all, the sample holds about 290,000 distinct CDR3 sequences, and almost 8% of those were seen once. The ten largest clones take up 8.5% to 9.5% of the sample. Which antigens these TCRs recognize remains unknown. In light of the paper, this sample's treatment or condition label describes: allogeneic hematopoietic cell transplantation with graft depleted of TCRalphabeta T cells and CD19 B cells. The source was peripheral blood, collected 360 days after TCRalphabeta/CD19-depleted stem cell transplant. These TCRs come from a female patient aged 2-10 years who had a stem cell transplant for Fanconi anemia, so the T cells may come from the graft donor.

This clonotype was observed a few times. The chain couples TRBV5-6 to TRBJ2-3; 9 nucleotides line up with TRBD1. Germline V CDR1 and CDR2: SGHDT, YYEEEE. This CDR3 region has 16 residues. The trim removed 4 bases at V and 3 bases at J, leaving 9 bases unmatched. The CDR3 region is CASSPYRGRETDTQYF. The CDR3 DNA reads TGTGCCAGCAGCCCGTACAGGGGGCGCGAGACAGATACGCAGTATTTT.

The sample holds a few counts of this clonotype. The chain joins TRBV2 to TRBJ2-3; 7 bases map to TRBD2. V lost 11 bases and J lost 5; bases outside the gene matches: 25. Germline CDR1 is SNHLY and CDR2 is FYNNEI. This CDR3 has 18 residues. CDR3 protein: CAFSFLPVGREKVDTQYF. The CDR3 nucleotides read TGTGCCTTCAGTTTTCTACCGGTGGGGCGGGAGAAAGTAGATACGCAGTATTTT.

This clonotype has just a few counts. V usage is TRBV5-1 and J usage is TRBJ2-7; 7 positions match TRBD1. The V gene end was trimmed by 1 base and the J gene end by 2 bases; junction bases not matched to a gene: 3. CDR3 length: 14 residues. Germline V gene sequence: CDR1 SGHRS, CDR2 YFSETQ. The CDR3 DNA sequence: TGCGCCAGCAGCTTGCATGGGACAGCCTACGAGCAGTACTTC. It yields the protein CASSLHGTAYEQYF.

This clonotype was counted between two and nine times. The chain employs TRBV3-1 and TRBJ2-1, with 12 bases that match TRBD1. CDR3 length: 20 residues. After removal of 2 bases from V and 10 bases from J, the junction contained 21 bases not matched to a gene. Germline lookup yields CDR1 LGHDT and CDR2 YNNKEL (reference sequence). The chain's CDR3 is CASSQKAGTGGWAVSWEQFF. For the CDR3, the DNA is TGTGCCAGCAGCCAAAAGGCCGGGACAGGGGGCTGGGCTGTCTCCTGGGAGCAGTTCTTC.

Many counts were recorded for this clonotype. This chain joins TRBV28 and TRBJ1-6, with D unclear. Germline-derived CDR1 and CDR2 are MDHEN and SYDVKM. CDR3 length: 14 amino acids. The germline V and J ends were trimmed by 5 bases and 7 bases, with 12 bases remaining between them. The CDR3: CASSPWTANSPLHF. The CDR3 nucleotides read TGTGCCAGCAGTCCGTGGACGGCCAATTCACCCCTCCACTTT. The full variable domain, rest sourced from reference TRBV28 and TRBJ1-6, is DVKVTQSSRYLVKRTGEKVFLECVQDMDHENMFWYRQDPGLGLRLIYFSYDVKMKEKGDIPEGYSVSREKKERFSLILESASTNQTSMYLCASSPWTANSPLHFGNGTRLTVT.

Only a few counts were recorded for this clonotype. The chain uses TRBV11-2 and TRBJ1-1; 7 positions match TRBD1. The V segment lost 3 bases and the J segment 6 bases; nucleotides outside the gene matches: 10. Per the germline V gene, CDR1 is SGHAT and CDR2 is FQNNGV. The CDR3 covers 15 residues. CDR3 coding DNA: TGTGCCAGCAGCTTGTTCCCACAGGGGAGGGCTGAAGCTTTCTTT. This encodes CASSLFPQGRAEAFF.

This clonotype has a count of ten or more. The chain has TRBV7-2 and TRBJ2-3; 9 bases match TRBD2. Germline CDR1 SGHTA, CDR2 FQGNSA. The ends lost 5 bases at V and 6 bases at J; junction bases unmatched: 6. The CDR3 has 14 amino acids. Here the CDR3 reads CASSPAGGPDTQYF. The CDR3 DNA follows: TGTGCCAGCAGCCCAGCGGGGGGCCCTGATACGCAGTATTTT.

The table lists this clonotype with many counts. This chain links TRBV5-1 with TRBJ2-3, with TRBD2 identical over 9 bases. Unmatched junction bases numbered 8, after V lost 9 bases and J lost 3 bases. This CDR3 region has 14 residues. The germline V gene has CDR1 SGHRS and CDR2 YFSETQ. The CDR3 DNA reads TGCGCCACCCGACTGACTAGCGGAACAGATACGCAGTATTTT. The encoded protein is CATRLTSGTDTQYF. Looking up the rest from reference TRBV5-1 and TRBJ2-3 gives the full variable domain: KAGVTQTPRYLIKTRGQQVTLSCSPISGHRSVSWYQQTPGQGLQFLFEYFSETQRNKGNFPGRFSGRQFSNSRSEMNVSTLELGDSALYLCATRLTSGTDTQYFGPGTRLTVL.

This clonotype was counted between two and nine times. The rearrangement joins TRBV18 to TRBJ2-3, with TRBD2 matching over 12 bases. Germline CDR1 is KGHSH and CDR2 is LQKENI. V was clipped by 3 bases and J by 6 bases; unmatched bases: 7. The CDR3 covers 16 residues. The CDR3: CASSPLGLAGSDTQYF. Written as DNA, the CDR3 is TGTGCCAGCTCACCGCTCGGACTAGCGGGGTCTGATACGCAGTATTTT.

This clonotype was counted many times. The chain carries TRBV24-1 and TRBJ1-4; no clear D gene. Germline V lookup: CDR1 KGHDR, CDR2 SFDVKD. This CDR3 is 15 amino acids long. V dropped 2 bases and J dropped 5 bases, with 11 bases sitting between them. CDR3 protein: CATSDSRILNEKLFF. The CDR3 region has the DNA TGTGCCACCAGTGATTCGCGGATCCTGAATGAAAAACTGTTTTTT.

The table lists this clonotype with many counts. The CDR3 bases are TGTGCCAGCAGTCGAGACAGGGGGCGTTTGTTGACAGATACGCAGTATTTT. It translates to CASSRDRGRLLTDTQYF. The chain links TRBV12-3 or TRBV12-4 to TRBJ2-3, with 10 bases that match TRBD1. V shed 5 bases and J 3 bases; nucleotides not matched to a gene: 11. The CDR3 has 17 residues.

This clonotype came up many times. This rearrangement joins TRBV5-1 to TRBJ2-5; 9 nucleotides match TRBD1. The CDR3 has 14 residues. Germline V gene data show CDR1 as SGHRS and CDR2 as YFSETQ. J lost 4 bases, V lost 0 bases, and 1 base had no gene match. This CDR3 reads CASSLDRGLETQYF. In nucleotides, the CDR3 is TGCGCCAGCAGCTTGGACAGGGGGCTAGAGACCCAGTACTTC.

This clonotype was counted at least ten times. This chain joins TRBV20-1 and TRBJ1-6; 9 bases align to TRBD1. The germline gives CDR1 DFQATT, CDR2 SNEGSKA (reference sequence). The junction had 8 bases not matched to a gene; V was cut back by 1 base and J by 10 bases. The CDR3 contains 15 residues. The CDR3 bases are TGCAGTGCTAGAGTTTGGGACAGGGTGTCATCACCCCTCCACTTT. It specifies CSARVWDRVSSPLHF.

This clonotype was seen a handful of times. The chain couples TRBV15 to TRBJ2-2; D possibly corresponds to TRBD1 (6 bases). The length of the CDR3 is 17 residues. Germline loops: CDR1 LNHNV, CDR2 YYDKDF (reference sequence). V lost 4 bases to trimming and J lost 9 bases, with 24 bases between them. CDR3 sequence (DNA): TGTGCCACCAGCACCCCTCGACGGGACACCCCTAACAGGGAGCTGTTTTTT. Amino acids: CATSTPRRDTPNRELFF.

This clonotype was found many times. The V call is TRBV12-3 or TRBV12-4, the J call TRBJ2-5, with 10 nucleotides matching TRBD1. V trimming: 6 bases; J trimming: 4 bases; junction bases outside the gene matches: 5. This CDR3 comprises 14 residues. The CDR3 spells CASRFRQGAETQYF. The DNA for the CDR3 is TGTGCCAGCAGATTCAGACAGGGGGCAGAGACCCAGTACTTC.

The chain combines TRBV19 with TRBJ1-1; no clear D. In germline, CDR1 is LNHDA, CDR2 SQIVND (reference sequence). The CDR3 runs to 15 residues. V gave up 5 bases and J gave up 0 bases, with 13 bases separating them. In DNA, the CDR3 is TGTGCCAGTAGTCCTCGGGAGGCTATGAACACTGAAGCTTTCTTT. The encoded protein is CASSPREAMNTEAFF.

This clonotype showed up many times. The J gene is TRBJ2-2, the V gene TRBV11-1; D gene unclear. The CDR3 covers 15 residues. V shed 1 base and J shed 4 bases, with 10 bases lying between them. Germline V gene lookup returns CDR1 SGHAT and CDR2 FQDESV (reference sequence). The CDR3 region has the DNA TGTGCCAGCAGCTTAGTCCTAGTGACCACCGGGGAGCTGTTTTTT. It translates to CASSLVLVTTGELFF.

This clonotype was seen at least ten times. V and J are TRBV10-1 and TRBJ2-3; 9 positions agree with TRBD2. The CDR3 is 16 amino acids. Trimming cost V 0 bases and J 2 bases; bases outside gene matches: 3. Germline loops: CDR1 WNHNN, CDR2 SYGVQD (reference sequence). The CDR3 sequence is CASSESRTSATDTQYF. As DNA, the CDR3 is TGCGCCAGCAGTGAGTCTAGGACTAGCGCCACAGATACGCAGTATTTT.

This clonotype has just a few counts. The chain recombines TRBV3-1 with TRBJ2-2; possibly TRBD1 for D (6 bases). The CDR3 totals 13 residues. Germline CDR1 LGHDT, CDR2 YNNKEL (reference sequence). V lost 8 bases and J lost 3, with 10 bases in between. CDR3 protein: CASQGPYTGELFF. DNA of the CDR3: TGTGCCAGCCAGGGGCCCTACACCGGGGAGCTGTTTTTT.

The chain couples TRBV30 to TRBJ1-5; D gene unclear. Germline values: CDR1 GTSNPN, CDR2 SVGIG (reference sequence). This CDR3 spans 14 amino acids. Trimming shortened V by 2 bases and J by 4 bases, and 12 bases separated the two germline ends. In DNA form, the CDR3 reads TGTGCCTGGAGTCGAGGGCTTCTTAATCAGCCCCAGCATTTT. Amino acids: CAWSRGLLNQPQHF.

V gene TRBV19 combines with J gene TRBJ1-1; D is perhaps TRBD1 (5 bases). V gave up 6 bases and J gave up 4 bases, with 15 bases separating them. This CDR3 comprises 14 residues. CDR1 is LNHDA, CDR2 SQIVND, per germline (reference sequence). The CDR3 DNA follows: TGTGCCAGTAGGTCAGGGATAGGAAGCACTGAAGCTTTCTTT. Protein sequence: CASRSGIGSTEAFF.

V usage is TRBV30 and J usage is TRBJ2-7; D gene ambiguous. The CDR3 sequence is 10 residues long. The germline V gene has CDR1 GTSNPN and CDR2 SVGIG (reference sequence). V shed 2 bases and J shed 4 bases, with 3 bases lying between them. In DNA, the CDR3 is TGTGCCTGGAGTAAATACGAGCAGTACTTC. Amino acids: CAWSKYEQYF.

In this sample, this clonotype turned up many times. The V call is TRBV6-5, the J call TRBJ2-1; TRBD2 agrees at 11 bases. Germline V gene lookup returns CDR1 MNHEY and CDR2 SVGAGI. CDR3 length equals 18 residues. The ends lost 6 bases at V and 5 bases at J; junction bases unmatched: 15. CDR3 loop: CASRRGYSGRAWDNEQFF. The CDR3 nucleotides read TGTGCCAGCAGGCGGGGGTATAGCGGGAGGGCCTGGGACAATGAGCAGTTCTTC.

The V gene is TRBV5-1, the J gene TRBJ1-2, with D possibly matching TRBD1 (5 bases). This CDR3 comprises 14 residues. Germline CDR1 is SGHRS and CDR2 is YFSETQ. Trimming shortened V by 0 bases and J by 3 bases, and 9 bases separated the two germline ends. The CDR3, as DNA: TGCGCCAGCAGCTTGGTTCCGGGGGACTATGGCTACACCTTC. Translation gives CASSLVPGDYGYTF.

This clonotype has a count of ten or more. The chain has TRBV12-3 or TRBV12-4 and TRBJ2-4, with D perhaps TRBD1 (6 bases). The CDR3 length is 14 residues. The V gene lost 10 bases and the J gene lost 1 base, with 14 bases spanning the gap. The CDR3 protein is CANDRNAAKNIQYF. The CDR3 DNA follows: TGTGCCAATGACAGGAATGCGGCCAAAAACATTCAGTACTTC.

J is TRBJ1-2 and V is TRBV7-2, with D tentatively TRBD1 (6 bases). Trimming left V 1 base short and J 7 bases short, with 13 bases between. Germline CDR1 is SGHTA and CDR2 is FQGNSA. This CDR3 is built from 14 residues. CDR3 protein: CASSLVAGGFGYTF. CDR3 bases: TGTGCCAGCAGCTTAGTAGCTGGGGGCTTTGGCTACACCTTC.

There are many counts of this clonotype. The chain combines TRBV5-1 with TRBJ1-1; TRBD1 agrees at 8 bases. The CDR3 spans 13 residues. Germline CDR1 is SGHRS and CDR2 is YFSETQ. Trimming at V came to 3 bases and at J to 5 bases, leaving 3 bases not matched to a gene. The CDR3: CASSSDRGTEAFF. The DNA for the CDR3 is TGCGCCAGCAGCTCTGACAGGGGTACTGAAGCTTTCTTT.

This clonotype was observed a few times. A read error may account for a junction end that differs from germline. The chain carries TRBV5-7 and TRBJ2-1; weak D call: TRBD1 (6 bases). TRBV5-7 is an ORF for which the function is uncertain. The CDR3 sequence is 13 residues long. The CDR3 region is CAISPDSYNEQFF. The DNA of the CDR3 is TGTGCCATCAGCCCGGACAGCTACAATGAGCAGTTCTTC.

This clonotype was counted at least ten times. The chain recombines TRBV11-1 with TRBJ2-3, with 7 nucleotides matching TRBD1. The CDR3 sequence is 14 residues long. Germline lookup yields CDR1 SGHAT and CDR2 FQDESV (reference sequence). V was pared by 5 bases and J by 6 bases, with 8 bases of the junction left unmatched. CDR3 DNA sequence: TGTGCCAGCAGCAAACGCGACAGGGTGGATACGCAGTATTTT. Translating it yields CASSKRDRVDTQYF.

The chain couples TRBV3-1 to TRBJ2-1, with D unresolved. The V gene's germline CDR1 is LGHDT and CDR2 YNNKEL (reference sequence). Between the trimmed V and J ends, which lost 0 bases and 9 bases, there was a span of 15 bases. The CDR3 loop spans 15 amino acids. The CDR3 nucleotides read TGTGCCAGCAGCCAAGATGGGCTCTTATGGGGTGAGCAGTTCTTC. As protein: CASSQDGLLWGEQFF.

In this sample, this clonotype turned up a few times. The V gene is TRBV2, the J gene TRBJ1-1, with D hard to call. Trimming cost V 0 bases and J 6 bases, with 14 bases left between them. The CDR3 covers 15 residues. Germline lookup yields CDR1 SNHLY and CDR2 FYNNEI. Here the CDR3 DNA reads TGTGCCAGCAGTGAAGCGGCCCCTTGGGGATCTGAAGCTTTCTTT. This translates into CASSEAAPWGSEAFF.